The 16 T cell receptor beta chains below all came from one sample that was sequenced in a study of breast tumors, draining lymph nodes, adjacent tissues. TCRdb fed the multiplex PCR reads into MiXCR, producing one record per CDR3 protein. The sample holds some 170,000 distinct CDR3 sequences; approximately 30% are singletons and the top ten take roughly 3.8%. Samples came from axillary lymph nodes draining the breast cancer. Sequenced input: axillary lymph node tissue. The receptors originated from a female donor with breast cancer. Some clones in this sample may be carry-over from other donors' samples.

This clonotype has only one observation. The chain links TRBV19 to TRBJ1-4; 7 positions agree with TRBD1. The CDR3 extends over 14 amino acids. The ends lost 3 bases at V and 10 bases at J; junction bases unmatched: 8. In germline, CDR1 is LNHDA, CDR2 SQIVND (reference sequence). CDR3 sequence (DNA): TGTGCCAGTAGTATCGCAGGGGGTTCTGGAAAACTGTTTTTT. Protein: CASSIAGGSGKLFF.

As concerns this clonotype: The conserved closing phenylalanine or tryptophan is absent in this CDR3, likely reflecting a read error. The DNA is omitted, as the CDR3 cannot be located on it reliably, and the CDR3 follows TCRdb's listing. V is TRBV4-1 and J is TRBJ1-3. From its first to its last residue, the CDR3 has 8 amino acids. Looked up from germline, CDR1 is MGHRA and CDR2 is YSYEKL. CDR3 protein: CASSQAFP.

This clonotype occurred many times. This chain links TRBV11-1 with TRBJ2-3, with unresolved D. Germline V lookup: CDR1 SGHAT, CDR2 FQDESV (reference sequence). This CDR3 is built from 14 residues. V lost 5 bases to trimming and J lost 2 bases, with 11 bases between them. Here the CDR3 reads CASSPKRYTDTQYF. CDR3 DNA: TGTGCCAGCAGCCCGAAGAGGTACACAGATACGCAGTATTTT.

This clonotype was counted a few times. The chain uses TRBV5-6 and TRBJ2-1; TRBD2 is a possible D gene (7 bases). V dropped 4 bases and J dropped 0 bases, with 17 bases sitting between them. Germline V CDR1 and CDR2: SGHDT, YYEEEE. This CDR3 comprises 17 residues. The DNA for the CDR3 is TGTGCCAGCAGCCGGGAGGAGGGGGGAAACTCCTACAATGAGCAGTTCTTC. It yields the protein CASSREEGGNSYNEQFF.

J is TRBJ2-7 and V is TRBV25-1, with D perhaps TRBD1 or TRBD2 (7 bases each). CDR1 and CDR2 (germline): MGHDK, SYGVNS. The CDR3 covers 16 residues. V gave up 4 bases and J gave up 2 bases, with 18 bases separating them. The CDR3 DNA reads as TGTGCCAGCAGTGCTGGGAGGGGGCTGGGGGCCTACGAGCAGTACTTC. Translation gives CASSAGRGLGAYEQYF.

Turning to this clonotype: This could be a read error, since a much larger clone is one nucleotide away. The chain links TRBV14 to TRBJ2-7; 9 positions match TRBD1. The CDR3 consists of 14 residues. CDR1 is SGHDN and CDR2 is FVKESK in the germline V gene. CDR3 nucleotides: TGTGCCAGCAGCAGAAGTGACAGGGGGGGCGAGCAGTCCTTC. This sequence encodes CASSRSDRGGEQSF.

This clonotype was observed at least ten times. This chain uses TRBV7-2 with TRBJ1-1; tentative D call: TRBD1 (6 bases). The germline CDR1 and CDR2 sequences are SGHTA and FQGNSA. V lost 1 base to trimming and J lost 4 bases, with 10 bases between them. This CDR3 has 14 residues. The CDR3 sequence is CASSLGGGGTEAFF. The CDR3 DNA is TGTGCCAGCAGCTTAGGGGGGGGCGGCACTGAAGCTTTCTTT.

This chain joins TRBV29-1 and TRBJ1-4; TRBD1 matches at 11 bases. The CDR3 loop spans 15 amino acids. The junction had 6 bases not matched to a gene; V was cut back by 7 bases and J by 2 bases. Germline CDR1 and CDR2: SQVTM and ANQGSEA. CDR3 coding DNA: TGCAGCGCAACCGGGACAGGGGGTACTAATGAAAAACTGTTTTTT. Translating gives CSATGTGGTNEKLFF.

This clonotype was observed at least ten times. The chain has TRBV19 and TRBJ2-7; TRBD2 matches at 8 bases. This CDR3 spans 16 amino acids. CDR1 is LNHDA, CDR2 SQIVND, per germline (reference sequence). The V gene end was trimmed by 8 bases and the J gene end by 6 bases; junction bases not matched to a gene: 18. CDR3 sequence: CASSTFTGTRVSEQYF. DNA of the CDR3: TGTGCCAGTTCCACTTTTACCGGGACTAGAGTCTCCGAGCAGTACTTC. The full variable domain, with the rest looked up from reference TRBV19 and TRBJ2-7, is DGGITQSPKYLFRKEGQNVTLSCEQNLNHDAMYWYRQDPGQGLRLIYYSQIVNDFQKGDIAEGYSVSREKKESFPLTVTSAQKNPTAFYLCASSTFTGTRVSEQYFGPGTRLTVT.

In this sample, this clonotype turned up many times. This rearrangement joins TRBV2 to TRBJ1-5; D may be TRBD1 (5 bases). The germline V gene has CDR1 SNHLY and CDR2 FYNNEI. This CDR3 contains 15 residues. The V gene lost 1 base and the J gene lost 0 bases, with 7 bases spanning the gap. CDR3 loop: CASSEDRNSNQPQHF. CDR3 sequence (DNA): TGTGCCAGCAGTGAAGACAGGAATAGCAATCAGCCCCAGCATTTT.

At least ten counts were recorded for this clonotype. This rearrangement joins TRBV11-2 to TRBJ1-3; 7 positions agree with TRBD1. Trimming cost V 3 bases and J 1 base; bases outside gene matches: 6. Germline V lookup: CDR1 SGHAT, CDR2 FQNNGV. The CDR3 sequence is 16 residues long. CDR3 nucleotides: TGTGCCAGCAGCTTGACGGACAGGCGTTCTGGAAACACCATATATTTT. The encoded protein is CASSLTDRRSGNTIYF. Together with reference TRBV11-2 and TRBJ1-3, the CDR3 gives the full variable domain: EAGVAQSPRYKIIEKRQSVAFWCNPISGHATLYWYQQILGQGPKLLIQFQNNGVVDDSQLPKDRFSAERLKGVDSTLKIQPAKLEDSAVYLCASSLTDRRSGNTIYFGEGSWLTVV.

Ten or more counts support this clonotype. The chain recombines TRBV6-2 or TRBV6-3 with TRBJ2-7; D call uncertain. The V gene lost 5 bases and the J gene lost 3 bases, with 8 bases spanning the gap. The CDR3 contains 12 residues. CDR1 and CDR2 from the germline V gene are MNHEY and SVGEGT. The CDR3 DNA reads as TGTGCCAGCAGTCACCCCCTCTACGAGCAGTACTTC. Translated: CASSHPLYEQYF.

Ten or more counts support this clonotype. The chain recombines TRBV12-3 or TRBV12-4 with TRBJ1-6, with a tentative D call TRBD1 (5 bases). With 2 bases removed from V and 8 bases from J, the gap between germline ends came to 10 bases. There are 14 residues in the CDR3. In DNA form, the CDR3 reads TGTGCCAGCAGTTTATCGCAGGGACATTCACCCCTCCACTTT. The encoded protein is CASSLSQGHSPLHF.

This clonotype showed up many times. The V call is TRBV6-6, the J call TRBJ1-5; no clear D gene. CDR3 size: 14 residues. The V and J ends lost 2 bases and 2 bases respectively, with 7 bases between them. Germline-derived CDR1 and CDR2 are MNHNY and SVGAGI (reference sequence). CDR3 bases: TGTGCCAGCAGTTACCGGCAGGGCAATCAGCCCCAGCATTTT. Its translation is CASSYRQGNQPQHF.

The V and J genes are TRBV6-6 and TRBJ2-1; TRBD2 matches 13 bases. CDR1 MNHNY and CDR2 SVGAGI come from the germline V gene (reference sequence). This CDR3 is 18 amino acids long. V lost 4 bases, J lost 5 bases, and 11 bases stayed unmatched. The CDR3 DNA reads TGTGCCAGCAGTTCCTCGGCCGTGACTAGCGGGGGGAACAATGAGCAGTTCTTC. Translated: CASSSSAVTSGGNNEQFF.

This clonotype showed up many times. With a much larger clone just one base away, this may be a read error. The chain uses TRBV24-1 and TRBJ1-5; 8 positions match TRBD1. This CDR3 contains 14 residues. After removal of 8 bases from V and 4 bases from J, the junction contained 6 bases not matched to a gene. From germline, CDR1 is KGHDR and CDR2 SFDVKD. The CDR3 reads CATMDRDSNQPQHF. CDR3 in DNA: TGTGCCACCATGGACAGGGATAGTAATCAGCCCCAGCATTTT.